The 30 T cell receptor beta chains below all came from one sample that was sequenced in a study of cytomegalovirus exposure and HLA in healthy donors. PCR amplification relied on 60 Vbeta primers (plus 13 Jbeta primers). The data were produced by immunoSEQ multiplex PCR, yet TCRdb's version contains in-frame clones alone and is incomplete. The data contain 150,000 to 200,000 clones, around 81% of them singletons. The sequenced material came from PBMCs. The receptors come from a man younger than 35 in good health and CMV-seronegative.

There are a few counts of this clone. The chain uses TRBV4-3 and TRBJ2-5; 10 nucleotides match TRBD2. Unmatched junction bases numbered 6, after V lost 1 base and J lost 4 bases. The CDR3 contains 16 residues. From germline, CDR1 is LGHNA and CDR2 YSLEER. In DNA form, the CDR3 reads TGCGCCAGCAGCCAAGGGCTAGCGGGAGCCTCAGAGACCCAGTACTTC. It encodes CASSQGLAGASETQYF.

This clone was picked up one time. This chain links TRBV5-1 with TRBJ1-4; 7 bases match TRBD1. The length of the CDR3 is 14 residues. J lost 4 bases, V lost 0 bases, and 0 bases had no gene match. Germline V gene sequence: CDR1 SGHRS, CDR2 YFSETQ. The CDR3 here is CASSLGDSNEKLFF. In DNA form, the CDR3 reads TGCGCCAGCAGCTTGGGGGACAGTAATGAAAAACTGTTTTTT.

This clone was seen once. The chain carries TRBV7-8 and TRBJ2-5; D call uncertain. The germline gives CDR1 SGHVS, CDR2 FQNEAQ. The CDR3 has 12 amino acids. Between the trimmed V and J ends, which lost 6 bases and 0 bases, there was a span of 5 bases. The CDR3 spells CASSRYQETQYF. In nucleotides, the CDR3 is TGTGCCAGCAGTCGTTACCAAGAGACCCAGTACTTC. Drawing the rest from reference TRBV7-8 and TRBJ2-5, the complete variable domain is GAGVSQSPRYKVAKRGQDVALRCDPISGHVSLFWYQQALGQGPEFLTYFQNEAQLDKSGLPSDRFFAERPEGSVSTLKIQRTQQEDSAVYLCASSRYQETQYFGPGTRLLVL.

The V and J genes are TRBV4-1 and TRBJ2-1, with a tentative D call TRBD2 (6 bases). Germline CDR1 MGHRA, CDR2 YSYEKL. The CDR3 is 15 amino acids. V was clipped by 0 bases and J by 9 bases, with 15 bases between them. CDR3 loop: CASSQDRLGSSEQFF. The CDR3 bases are TGCGCCAGCAGCCAAGACAGACTAGGTTCGAGTGAGCAGTTCTTC.

The rearrangement uses TRBV7-8 and TRBJ2-7; 7 bases line up with TRBD2. The germline V gene encodes CDR1 SGHVS and CDR2 FQNEAQ. Trimming took 1 base from V and 7 from J; bases not matched to a gene: 4. CDR3 length: 13 amino acids. CDR3 nucleotide sequence: TGTGCCAGCAGCTTAGATGCCGGGAGGGAGCAGTACTTC. It translates to CASSLDAGREQYF.

Only a few counts were recorded for this clone. The chain combines TRBV15 with TRBJ1-5; D remains ambiguous. The CDR3 is made up of 18 amino acids. Trimming removed 0 bases from V and 0 bases from J, with 15 bases in between. CDR1 and CDR2 (germline): LNHNV, YYDKDF (reference sequence). CDR3 in DNA: TGTGCCACCAGCAGAGATATGCAGAATTTTTATAGCAATCAGCCCCAGCATTTT. Its translation: CATSRDMQNFYSNQPQHF. Full variable domain (outside the CDR3, taken from reference TRBV15 and TRBJ1-5): DAMVIQNPRYQVTQFGKPVTLSCSQTLNHNVMYWYQQKSSQAPKLLFHYYDKDFNNEADTPDNFQSRRPNTSFCFLDIRSPGLGDTAMYLCATSRDMQNFYSNQPQHFGDGTRLSIL.

Regarding this clone: The junction and the germline gene differ at one end; a read error may be behind it. V usage is TRBV5-1 and J usage is TRBJ1-1; tentatively, D is TRBD1 (6 bases). Germline loops: CDR1 SGHRS, CDR2 YFSETQ. CDR3 length equals 13 residues. For the CDR3, the DNA is TGCGCCAGCAGCTTATCTATGGACAGCCCAGGGTTTTTT. Its protein is CASSLSMDSPGFF.

The chain recombines TRBV2 with TRBJ2-7; 10 nucleotides agree with TRBD1. Trimming cost V 6 bases and J 3 bases; bases outside gene matches: 14. This CDR3 contains 17 residues. Germline values: CDR1 SNHLY, CDR2 FYNNEI. The DNA of the CDR3 is TGTGCCAGCAGAGGGGACAGGGGTAGGGACCCCCTCTACGAGCAGTACTTC. It translates to CASRGDRGRDPLYEQYF. Variable domain in full (rest from reference TRBV2 and TRBJ2-7): EPEVTQTPSHQVTQMGQEVILRCVPISNHLYFYWYRQILGQKVEFLVSFYNNEISEKSEIFDDQFSVERPDGSNFTLKIRSTKLEDSAMYFCASRGDRGRDPLYEQYFGPGTRLTVT.

This chain uses TRBV5-1 with TRBJ1-6; 9 bases are a match to TRBD1. CDR3 length equals 16 residues. The trim removed 0 bases at V and 13 bases at J, leaving 11 bases unmatched. The germline CDR1 and CDR2 sequences are SGHRS and YFSETQ. CDR3 loop: CASSLVGQGAVGPLHF. The DNA of the CDR3 is TGCGCCAGCAGCTTGGTGGGACAGGGCGCAGTTGGGCCCCTCCACTTT.

The chain links TRBV25-1 to TRBJ2-7; tentative D call: TRBD2 (5 bases). The germline V gene has CDR1 MGHDK and CDR2 SYGVNS. The CDR3 length is 14 residues. The ends were cut back, 1 base at V and 3 bases at J, with 10 bases in the middle. The CDR3 loop is CASSESVGGYEQYF. CDR3 DNA sequence: TGTGCCAGCAGTGAATCCGTAGGAGGCTACGAGCAGTACTTC.

The chain joins TRBV9 to TRBJ1-1, with D perhaps matching TRBD1 (5 bases). The CDR3 is 15 amino acids. Trimming shortened V by 0 bases and J by 1 base, and 10 bases separated the two germline ends. Germline CDR1 reads SGDLS; CDR2 reads YYNGEE. CDR3 in amino acids: CASSVEARENTEAFF. Here the CDR3 DNA reads TGTGCCAGCAGCGTAGAGGCCAGGGAGAACACTGAAGCTTTCTTT.

CDR3 sequence: CASSSGASLGPQHF. CDR3 in DNA: TGTGCCAGCAGCAGCGGCGCGTCGCTTGGGCCCCAGCATTTT. The V gene is TRBV7-8, the J gene TRBJ1-5; D remains unclear. CDR1 is SGHVS, CDR2 FQNEAQ, per germline. The CDR3 sequence is 14 residues long. The germline V and J ends were trimmed by 5 bases and 9 bases, with 17 bases remaining between them.

The rearrangement links TRBV7-2 to TRBJ1-2; weak D call: TRBD1 (6 bases). V lost 5 bases and J lost 6, with 16 bases in between. This CDR3 region has 14 residues. Germline CDR1 reads SGHTA; CDR2 reads FQGNSA. CDR3 coding DNA: TGTGCCAGCAGCGGCAGGGGCACCCTTGATGGCTACACCTTC. Protein product: CASSGRGTLDGYTF.

This clone came up a few times. This rearrangement joins TRBV19 to TRBJ1-5; 11 positions match TRBD1. Looked up from germline, CDR1 is LNHDA and CDR2 is SQIVND (reference sequence). The CDR3 spans 14 residues. V shed 4 bases and J 6 bases; nucleotides not matched to a gene: 2. CDR3 amino acids: CASSKDRGRQPQHF. The CDR3 DNA reads as TGTGCCAGTAGTAAGGACAGGGGGCGTCAGCCCCAGCATTTT.

The gene calls are TRBV11-2 and TRBJ2-7, with TRBD2 matching over 11 bases. Germline assignment: CDR1 SGHAT and CDR2 FQNNGV. V lost 6 bases to trimming and J lost 8 bases; unmatched junction nucleotides: 12. The CDR3 covers 15 residues. The CDR3 region is CASRLSGRAHYQQYF. CDR3 DNA sequence: TGTGCCAGCAGACTTAGCGGGAGGGCCCATTATCAGCAGTACTTC. The full variable domain, with the rest looked up from reference TRBV11-2 and TRBJ2-7, is EAGVAQSPRYKIIEKRQSVAFWCNPISGHATLYWYQQILGQGPKLLIQFQNNGVVDDSQLPKDRFSAERLKGVDSTLKIQPAKLEDSAVYLCASRLSGRAHYQQYFGPGTRLTVT.

The rearrangement links TRBV10-3 to TRBJ1-5; perhaps TRBD1 as D (6 bases). Trimming shortened V by 10 bases and J by 3 bases, and 13 bases separated the two germline ends. CDR1 and CDR2 (germline): ENHRY, SYGVKD. The CDR3 consists of 13 residues. CDR3 amino acids: CATKQGFNQPQHF. The DNA of the CDR3 is TGTGCCACCAAACAGGGATTCAATCAGCCCCAGCATTTT.

This chain uses TRBV12-5 with TRBJ1-6; TRBD1 might be the D (5 bases). Trimming stripped 3 bases from V and 0 bases from J, with 15 bases between. Germline V lookup: CDR1 LGHNT, CDR2 FRNRAP. This CDR3 is 18 amino acids long. The CDR3 DNA follows: TGTGCTAGTGGTTTTCGACAGACTCAAAACTCCTATAATTCACCCCTCCACTTT. Translation: CASGFRQTQNSYNSPLHF.

The rearrangement uses TRBV29-1 and TRBJ2-6, with TRBD1 matching over 12 bases. The germline CDR1 and CDR2 sequences are SQVTM and ANQGSEA. The V gene end was trimmed by 2 bases and the J gene end by 3 bases; junction bases not matched to a gene: 5. The length of the CDR3 is 17 residues. CDR3 residues: CSVETGTGGFGANVLTF. The DNA for the CDR3 is TGCAGCGTTGAAACCGGGACAGGGGGCTTTGGGGCCAACGTCCTGACTTTC. Full variable domain (remainder filled in from reference TRBV29-1 and TRBJ2-6): SAVISQKPSRDICQRGTSLTIQCQVDSQVTMMFWYRQQPGQSLTLIATANQGSEATYESGFVIDKFPISRPNLTFSTLTVSNMSPEDSSIYLCSVETGTGGFGANVLTFGAGSRLTVL.

The V and J genes are TRBV5-1 and TRBJ2-1, with D maybe TRBD2 (6 bases). CDR3 length equals 16 residues. Trimming left V 4 bases short and J 0 bases short, with 14 bases between. Germline-derived CDR1 and CDR2 are SGHRS and YFSETQ. The CDR3 reads CASSRSSVGSYNEQFF. CDR3 bases: TGCGCCAGCAGCCGTTCTAGCGTTGGCTCCTACAATGAGCAGTTCTTC.

This clone was observed a single time. The J gene is TRBJ2-1, the V gene TRBV25-1; 12 bases align to TRBD2. Per the germline V gene, CDR1 is MGHDK and CDR2 is SYGVNS. The CDR3 has 15 amino acids. The J segment lost 4 bases and the V segment lost 2 bases, leaving 0 bases of the junction unmatched. The CDR3 DNA reads TGTGCCAGCAGTGAAACTAGCGGGGGGTACAATGAGCAGTTCTTC. Amino acid sequence: CASSETSGGYNEQFF.

The rearrangement joins TRBV4-2 to TRBJ2-5; TRBD2 aligns across 10 bases. The CDR3 contains 18 residues. With 0 bases clipped from V and 5 bases from J, the junction kept 12 bases outside the gene matches. The germline CDR1 and CDR2 sequences are LGHNA and YNFKEQ. The CDR3 is CASSQDVSLAGVGETQYF. In nucleotides, the CDR3 is TGTGCCAGCAGCCAAGATGTTTCCCTAGCGGGAGTGGGGGAGACCCAGTACTTC.

This rearrangement joins TRBV19 to TRBJ2-1; 11 bases line up with TRBD2. This CDR3 region has 15 residues. Per germline, CDR1 LNHDA and CDR2 SQIVND (reference sequence). V shed 5 bases, J shed 5 bases, and the junction held 5 bases outside the gene matches. Here the CDR3 reads CASSPTSGNNNEQFF. Written as DNA, the CDR3 is TGTGCCAGTAGTCCGACTAGCGGGAATAACAATGAGCAGTTCTTC.

The chain joins TRBV9 to TRBJ1-1, with a possible D match to TRBD1 (6 bases). With 3 bases removed from V and 5 bases from J, the gap between germline ends came to 14 bases. Germline loops: CDR1 SGDLS, CDR2 YYNGEE. This CDR3 region has 14 residues. In nucleotides, the CDR3 is TGTGCCAGCAGCGACAGGGACATCGGGACTGAAGCTTTCTTT. Amino acid sequence: CASSDRDIGTEAFF.

This clone has only one observation. This rearrangement joins TRBV27 to TRBJ2-1; 8 nucleotides agree with TRBD2. Germline-derived CDR1 and CDR2 are MNHEY and SMNVEV (reference sequence). Losses at the gene ends were 3 bases for V and 7 bases for J; bases not matched to a gene: 8. The CDR3 sequence is 15 residues long. CDR3 in amino acids: CASSFYRAGVNEQFF. The CDR3, as DNA: TGTGCCAGCAGTTTCTACCGAGCGGGAGTTAATGAGCAGTTCTTC.

V and J are TRBV7-9 and TRBJ2-6; possible D gene TRBD2, 6 bases. This CDR3 contains 17 residues. The V gene's germline CDR1 is SEHNR and CDR2 FQNEAQ (reference sequence). Trimming took 1 base from V and 0 from J, leaving 10 bases between them. CDR3 amino acids: CASSLGDGSSGANVLTF. The DNA for the CDR3 is TGTGCCAGCAGCTTAGGGGACGGGAGCTCTGGGGCCAACGTCCTGACTTTC.

This CDR3 is CASSFTGGNSPLHF. The CDR3 bases are TGTGCCAGCAGTTTCACAGGGGGCAATTCACCCCTCCACTTT. The chain links TRBV27 to TRBJ1-6, with 9 nucleotides matching TRBD1. Trimming cost V 3 bases and J 7 bases; bases outside gene matches: 1. Germline V gene lookup returns CDR1 MNHEY and CDR2 SMNVEV (reference sequence). The CDR3 length is 14 residues.

The chain uses TRBV19 and TRBJ2-7, with 10 bases identical to TRBD2. CDR1 and CDR2 from the germline V gene are LNHDA and SQIVND (reference sequence). The CDR3 has 14 amino acids. The V segment lost 6 bases and the J segment 7 bases; nucleotides outside the gene matches: 9. This CDR3 reads CASSSLLAGREQYF. DNA of the CDR3: TGTGCCAGTAGCTCATTACTAGCGGGAAGGGAGCAGTACTTC.

The chain couples TRBV5-1 to TRBJ2-7; 7 nucleotides align to TRBD2. The CDR3 spans 15 residues. V shed 2 bases and J 2 bases; nucleotides not matched to a gene: 7. Germline V gene lookup returns CDR1 SGHRS and CDR2 YFSETQ. CDR3: CASSLSGTPTYEQYF. In DNA, the CDR3 is TGCGCCAGCAGCTTAAGCGGGACCCCAACCTACGAGCAGTACTTC.

The J gene is TRBJ2-1, the V gene TRBV9; 7 bases are shared with TRBD2. From germline, CDR1 is SGDLS and CDR2 YYNGEE. V was pared by 4 bases and J by 4 bases, with 8 bases of the junction left unmatched. The CDR3 loop spans 15 amino acids. Here the CDR3 DNA reads TGTGCCAGCAGCAGAGCCGGGACTAAGTACAATGAGCAGTTCTTC. Amino acid sequence: CASSRAGTKYNEQFF. The full variable domain, in which reference TRBV9 and TRBJ2-1 provide the parts outside the CDR3, is DSGVTQTPKHLITATGQRVTLRCSPRSGDLSVYWYQQSLDQGLQFLIQYYNGEERAKGNILERFSAQQFPDLHSELNLSSLELGDSALYFCASSRAGTKYNEQFFGPGTRLTVL.

This chain connects TRBV7-9 to TRBJ2-3; the match to TRBD1 covers 7 bases. Germline assignment: CDR1 SEHNR and CDR2 FQNEAQ (reference sequence). V shed 3 bases, J shed 0 bases, and the junction held 0 bases outside the gene matches. This CDR3 comprises 14 residues. The CDR3 sequence is CASSLTGSTDTQYF. The CDR3 coding sequence is TGTGCCAGCAGCTTGACAGGGAGCACAGATACGCAGTATTTT.